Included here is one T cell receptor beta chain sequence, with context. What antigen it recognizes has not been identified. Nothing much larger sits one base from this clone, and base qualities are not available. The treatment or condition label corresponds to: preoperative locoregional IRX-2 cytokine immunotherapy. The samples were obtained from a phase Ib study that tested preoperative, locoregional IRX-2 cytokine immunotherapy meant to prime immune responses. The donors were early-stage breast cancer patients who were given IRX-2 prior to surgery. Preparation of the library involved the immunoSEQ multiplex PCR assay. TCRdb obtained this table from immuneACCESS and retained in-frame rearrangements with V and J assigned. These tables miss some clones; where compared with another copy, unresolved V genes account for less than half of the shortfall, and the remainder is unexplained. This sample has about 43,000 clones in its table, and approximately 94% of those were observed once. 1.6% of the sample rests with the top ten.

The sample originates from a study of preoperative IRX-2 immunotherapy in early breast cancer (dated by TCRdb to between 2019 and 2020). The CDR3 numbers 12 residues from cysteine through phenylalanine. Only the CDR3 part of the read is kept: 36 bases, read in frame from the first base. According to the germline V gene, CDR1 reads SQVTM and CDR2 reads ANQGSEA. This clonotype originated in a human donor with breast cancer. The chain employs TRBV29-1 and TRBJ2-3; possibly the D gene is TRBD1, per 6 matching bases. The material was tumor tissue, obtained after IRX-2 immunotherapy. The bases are TGCAGGGCACAGGGTCCCACAGATACGCAGTATTTT. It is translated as CRAQGPTDTQYF.